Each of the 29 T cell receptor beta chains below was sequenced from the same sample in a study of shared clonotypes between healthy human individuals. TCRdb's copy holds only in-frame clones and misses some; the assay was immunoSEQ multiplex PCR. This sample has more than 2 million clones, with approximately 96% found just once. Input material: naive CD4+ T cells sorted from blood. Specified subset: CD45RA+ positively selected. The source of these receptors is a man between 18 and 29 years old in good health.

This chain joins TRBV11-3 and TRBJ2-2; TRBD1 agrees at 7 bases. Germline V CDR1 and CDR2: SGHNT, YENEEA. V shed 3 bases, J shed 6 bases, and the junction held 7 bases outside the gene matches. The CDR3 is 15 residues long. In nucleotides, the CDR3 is TGTGCCAGCAGCTTGTCAGGGGGTAGTCCCGGGGAGCTGTTTTTT. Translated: CASSLSGGSPGELFF.

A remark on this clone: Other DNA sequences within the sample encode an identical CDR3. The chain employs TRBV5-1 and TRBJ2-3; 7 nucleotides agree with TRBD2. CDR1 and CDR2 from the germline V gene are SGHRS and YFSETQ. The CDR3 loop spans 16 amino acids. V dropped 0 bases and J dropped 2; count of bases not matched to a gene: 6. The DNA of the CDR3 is TGCGCCAGCAGCTTGGTTTTAGCGGGCTCCACAGATACGCAGTATTTT. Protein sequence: CASSLVLAGSTDTQYF.

CDR3 sequence reads: CASSRTLGNTIYF. CDR3 DNA: TGTGCCAGCAGTAGGACTCTTGGAAACACCATATATTTT. The rearrangement uses TRBV6-6 and TRBJ1-3; no clear D gene. The V and J ends lost 5 bases and 3 bases respectively, with 8 bases between them. The CDR3 contains 13 residues. CDR1 and CDR2 from the germline V gene are MNHNY and SVGAGI (reference sequence).

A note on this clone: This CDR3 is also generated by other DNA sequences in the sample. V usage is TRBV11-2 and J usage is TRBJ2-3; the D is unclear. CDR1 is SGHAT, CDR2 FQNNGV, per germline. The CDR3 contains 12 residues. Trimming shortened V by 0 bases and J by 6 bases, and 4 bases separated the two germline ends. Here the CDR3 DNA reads TGTGCCAGCAGCTTAGATCGCGATACGCAGTATTTT. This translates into CASSLDRDTQYF.

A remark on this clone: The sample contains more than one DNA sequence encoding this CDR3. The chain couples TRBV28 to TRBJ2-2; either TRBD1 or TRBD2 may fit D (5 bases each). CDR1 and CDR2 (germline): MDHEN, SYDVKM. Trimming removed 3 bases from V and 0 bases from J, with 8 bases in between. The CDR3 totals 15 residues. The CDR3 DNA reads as TGTGCCAGCAGTTTTGGGGGTCCGAACACCGGGGAGCTGTTTTTT. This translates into CASSFGGPNTGELFF. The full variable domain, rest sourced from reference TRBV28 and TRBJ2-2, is DVKVTQSSRYLVKRTGEKVFLECVQDMDHENMFWYRQDPGLGLRLIYFSYDVKMKEKGDIPEGYSVSREKKERFSLILESASTNQTSMYLCASSFGGPNTGELFFGEGSRLTVL.

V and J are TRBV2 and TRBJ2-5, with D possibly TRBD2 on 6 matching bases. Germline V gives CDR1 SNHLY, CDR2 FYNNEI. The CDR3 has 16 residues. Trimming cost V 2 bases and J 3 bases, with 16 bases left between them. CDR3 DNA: TGTGCCAGCAGTGAATACCGGGCCGGGGGTAAAGAGACCCAGTACTTC. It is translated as CASSEYRAGGKETQYF.

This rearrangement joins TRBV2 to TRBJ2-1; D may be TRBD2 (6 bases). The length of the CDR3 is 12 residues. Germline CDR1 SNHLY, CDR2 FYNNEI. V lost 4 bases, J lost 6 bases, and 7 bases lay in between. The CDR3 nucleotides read TGTGCCAGCAGTGCGGAGGGCAATGAGCAGTTCTTC. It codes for CASSAEGNEQFF.

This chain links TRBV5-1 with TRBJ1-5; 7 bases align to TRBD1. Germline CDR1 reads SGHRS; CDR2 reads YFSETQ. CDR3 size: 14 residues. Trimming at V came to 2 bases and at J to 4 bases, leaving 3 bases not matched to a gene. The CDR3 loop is CASSFTGVNQPQHF. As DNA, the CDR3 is TGCGCCAGCAGCTTTACAGGGGTTAATCAGCCCCAGCATTTT.

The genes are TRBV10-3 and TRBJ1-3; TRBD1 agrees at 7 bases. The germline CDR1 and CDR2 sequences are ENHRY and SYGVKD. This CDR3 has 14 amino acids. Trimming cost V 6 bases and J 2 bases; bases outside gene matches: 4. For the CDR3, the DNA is TGTGCCATCAGCACAGGGGATACTGGAAACACCATATATTTT. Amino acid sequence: CAISTGDTGNTIYF.

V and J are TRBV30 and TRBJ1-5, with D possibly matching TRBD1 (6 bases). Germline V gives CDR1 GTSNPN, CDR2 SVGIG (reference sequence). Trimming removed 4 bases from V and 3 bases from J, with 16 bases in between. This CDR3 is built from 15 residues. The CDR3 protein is CAWTGQNAPNQPQHF. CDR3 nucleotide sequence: TGTGCCTGGACTGGACAGAATGCTCCCAATCAGCCCCAGCATTTT.

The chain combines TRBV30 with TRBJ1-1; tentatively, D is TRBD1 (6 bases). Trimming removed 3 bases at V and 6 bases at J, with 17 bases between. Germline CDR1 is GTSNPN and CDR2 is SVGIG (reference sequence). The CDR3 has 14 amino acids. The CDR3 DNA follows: TGTGCCTGGAGGATCACCGGGGGCACGGCTGAAGCTTTCTTT. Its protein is CAWRITGGTAEAFF.

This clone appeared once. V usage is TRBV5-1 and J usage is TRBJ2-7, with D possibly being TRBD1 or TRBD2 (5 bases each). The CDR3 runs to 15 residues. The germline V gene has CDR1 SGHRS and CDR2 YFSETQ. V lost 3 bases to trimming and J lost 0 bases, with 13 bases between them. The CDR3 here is CASSSGTLTSYEQYF. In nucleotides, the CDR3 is TGCGCCAGCAGCTCCGGGACCCTCACCTCCTACGAGCAGTACTTC.

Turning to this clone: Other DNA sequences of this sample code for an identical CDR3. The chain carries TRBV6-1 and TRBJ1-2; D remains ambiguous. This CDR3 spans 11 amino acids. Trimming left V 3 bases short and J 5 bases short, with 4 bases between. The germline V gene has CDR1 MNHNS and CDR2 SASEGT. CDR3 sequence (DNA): TGTGCCAGCAGTGAGGGATATGGCTACACCTTC. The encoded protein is CASSEGYGYTF.

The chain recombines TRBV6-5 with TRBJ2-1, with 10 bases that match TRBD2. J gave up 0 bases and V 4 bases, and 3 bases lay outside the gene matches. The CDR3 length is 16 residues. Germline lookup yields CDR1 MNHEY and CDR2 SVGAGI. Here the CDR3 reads CASSSASGGSYNEQFF. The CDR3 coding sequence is TGTGCCAGCAGTTCCGCTAGCGGGGGCTCCTACAATGAGCAGTTCTTC.

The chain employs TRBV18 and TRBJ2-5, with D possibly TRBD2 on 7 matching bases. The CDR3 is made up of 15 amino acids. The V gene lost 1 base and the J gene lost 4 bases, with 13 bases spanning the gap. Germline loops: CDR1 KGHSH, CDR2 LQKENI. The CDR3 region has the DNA TGTGCCAGCTCACCACAAGGGGGGGCCCCAGAGACCCAGTACTTC. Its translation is CASSPQGGAPETQYF.

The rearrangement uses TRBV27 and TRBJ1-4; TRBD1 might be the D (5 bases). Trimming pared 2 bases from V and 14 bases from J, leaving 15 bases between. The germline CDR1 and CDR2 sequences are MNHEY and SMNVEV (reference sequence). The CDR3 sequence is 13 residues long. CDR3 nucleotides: TGTGCCAGCAGTTTAAGCAGGGCGGAAGGCCTGTTTTTT. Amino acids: CASSLSRAEGLFF.

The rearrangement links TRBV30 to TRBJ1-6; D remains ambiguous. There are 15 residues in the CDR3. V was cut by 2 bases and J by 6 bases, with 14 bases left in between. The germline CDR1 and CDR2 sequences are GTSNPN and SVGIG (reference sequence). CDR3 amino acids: CAWSSTDPTNSPLHF. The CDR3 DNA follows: TGTGCCTGGAGTTCCACGGACCCTACTAATTCACCCCTCCACTTT.

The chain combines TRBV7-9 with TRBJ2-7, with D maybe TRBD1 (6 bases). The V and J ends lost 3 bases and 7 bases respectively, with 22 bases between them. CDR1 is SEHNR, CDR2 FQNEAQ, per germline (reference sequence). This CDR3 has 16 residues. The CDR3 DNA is TGTGCCAGCAGCTTTTTCGCGACAGGCTATGAATTGGAGCAGTACTTC. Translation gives CASSFFATGYELEQYF.

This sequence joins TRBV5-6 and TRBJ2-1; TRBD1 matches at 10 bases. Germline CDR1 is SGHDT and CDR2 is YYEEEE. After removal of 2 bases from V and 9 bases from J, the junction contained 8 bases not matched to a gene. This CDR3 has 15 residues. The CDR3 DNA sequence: TGTGCCAGCAGCTTAGTTGGGACAGGGGTTGGTGAGCAGTTCTTC. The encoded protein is CASSLVGTGVGEQFF.

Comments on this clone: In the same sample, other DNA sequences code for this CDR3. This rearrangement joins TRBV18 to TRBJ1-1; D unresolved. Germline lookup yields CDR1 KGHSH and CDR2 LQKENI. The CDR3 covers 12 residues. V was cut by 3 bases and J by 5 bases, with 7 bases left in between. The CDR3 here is CASSPAGTEAFF. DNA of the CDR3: TGTGCCAGCTCACCGGCGGGAACTGAAGCTTTCTTT.

CDR3 sequence reads: CAIGRNDQETQYF. The CDR3, as DNA: TGTGCCATAGGACGAAACGATCAAGAGACCCAGTACTTC. This chain connects TRBV10-3 to TRBJ2-5; D remains unclear. V was trimmed by 9 bases and J by 2 bases, leaving 13 bases between them. Germline-derived CDR1 and CDR2 are ENHRY and SYGVKD. The CDR3 loop spans 13 amino acids.

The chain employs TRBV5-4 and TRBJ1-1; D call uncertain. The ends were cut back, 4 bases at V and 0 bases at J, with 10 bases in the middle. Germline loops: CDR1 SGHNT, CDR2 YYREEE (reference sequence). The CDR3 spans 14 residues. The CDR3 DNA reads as TGTGCCAGCAGCCCCAGAGAGATGAACACTGAAGCTTTCTTT. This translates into CASSPREMNTEAFF.

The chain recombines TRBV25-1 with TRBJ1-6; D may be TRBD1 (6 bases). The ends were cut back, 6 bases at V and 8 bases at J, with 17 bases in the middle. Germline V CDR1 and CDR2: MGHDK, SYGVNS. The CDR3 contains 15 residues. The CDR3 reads CASSTHGQLHSPLHF. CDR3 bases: TGTGCCAGCAGCACCCATGGACAGCTTCATTCACCCCTCCACTTT. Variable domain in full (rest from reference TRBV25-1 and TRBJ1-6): EADIYQTPRYLVIGTGKKITLECSQTMGHDKMYWYQQDPGMELHLIHYSYGVNSTEKGDLSSESTVSRIRTEHFPLTLESARPSHTSQYLCASSTHGQLHSPLHFGNGTRLTVT.

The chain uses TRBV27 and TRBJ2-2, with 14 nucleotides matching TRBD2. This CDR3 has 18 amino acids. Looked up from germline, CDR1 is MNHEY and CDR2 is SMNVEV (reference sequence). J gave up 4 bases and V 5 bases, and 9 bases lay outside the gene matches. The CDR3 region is CASSLRTSGGPGTGELFF. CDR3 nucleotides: TGTGCCAGCAGTCTAAGGACTAGCGGGGGGCCGGGCACCGGGGAGCTGTTTTTT.

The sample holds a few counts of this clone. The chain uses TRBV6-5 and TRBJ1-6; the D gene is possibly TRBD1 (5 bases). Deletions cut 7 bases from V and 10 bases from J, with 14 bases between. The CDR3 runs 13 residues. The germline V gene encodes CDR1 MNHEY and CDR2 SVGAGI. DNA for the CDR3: TGTGCCAGCAACCCGGGACCGGGCTCACCCCTCCACTTT. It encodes CASNPGPGSPLHF.

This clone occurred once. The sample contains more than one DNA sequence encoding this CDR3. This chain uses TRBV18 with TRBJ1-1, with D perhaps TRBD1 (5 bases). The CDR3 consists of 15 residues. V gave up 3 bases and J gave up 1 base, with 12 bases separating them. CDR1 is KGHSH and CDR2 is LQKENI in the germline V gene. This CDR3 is CASSPGTGRNTEAFF. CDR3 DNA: TGTGCCAGCTCACCGGGGACGGGGAGGAACACTGAAGCTTTCTTT.

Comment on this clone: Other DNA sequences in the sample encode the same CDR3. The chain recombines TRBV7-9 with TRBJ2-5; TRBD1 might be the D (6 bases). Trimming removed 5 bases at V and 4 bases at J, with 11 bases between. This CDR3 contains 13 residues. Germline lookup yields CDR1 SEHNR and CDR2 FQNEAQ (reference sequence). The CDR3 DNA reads TGTGCCAGCAGCCTCGGGACACGAGAGACCCAGTACTTC. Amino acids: CASSLGTRETQYF.

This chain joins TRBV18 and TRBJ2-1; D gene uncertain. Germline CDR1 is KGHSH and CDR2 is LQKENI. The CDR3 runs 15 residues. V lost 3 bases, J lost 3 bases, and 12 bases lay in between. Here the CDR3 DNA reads TGTGCCAGCTCACCGACTGAGCAGTTCTACAATGAGCAGTTCTTC. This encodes CASSPTEQFYNEQFF.

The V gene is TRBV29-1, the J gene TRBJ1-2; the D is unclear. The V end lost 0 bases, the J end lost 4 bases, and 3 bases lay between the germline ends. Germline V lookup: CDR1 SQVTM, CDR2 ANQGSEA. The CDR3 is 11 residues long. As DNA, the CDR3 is TGCAGCGTTGAAGATTTCTATGGCTACACCTTC. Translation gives CSVEDFYGYTF.